The next 15 T cell receptor beta chains were all read from a single sample in a study of T cell clonality in common variable immunodeficiency. General study results and limits: In common variable immunodeficiency, TCR beta chains reportedly carried fewer deletions and N-nucleotide insertions.

Produced via immunoSEQ multiplex PCR; TCRdb's table is partial and in-frame only. The table lists approximately 35,000 clones, with no singletons. These receptors have no known antigen. The source material was peripheral blood mononuclear cells. The origin of the receptors is a human donor with common variable immunodeficiency.

In its sample, this clone was seen many times. The CDR3 end falls 3 residues outside the read, so it is completed with the germline J gene. The chain carries TRBV6-2 or TRBV6-3 and TRBJ1-1; 8 nucleotides align to TRBD1. V shed 8 bases and J 5 bases; nucleotides not matched to a gene: 7. The CDR3 is 13 residues long. Germline CDR1 and CDR2: MNHEY and SVGEGT. The CDR3 bases that were read are TGTGCCAGCGACAGGGGCCGGGGAACTGAA. Residues: CASDRGRGTE. The whole CDR3 is CASDRGRGTEAFF.

Details on this clone: The read terminates 3 residues ahead of where the CDR3 ends, so the germline J gene completes it. The chain carries TRBV6-2 or TRBV6-3 and TRBJ2-3, with 7 bases aligning to TRBD2. Germline lookup yields CDR1 MNHEY and CDR2 SVGEGT. CDR3 length equals 15 residues. With V trimmed by 8 bases and J by 3 bases, 11 bases remained unmatched. This chain's CDR3 is CASAAREEGTDTQYF. The part of the CDR3 DNA that was read is TGTGCCAGCGCTGCTCGGGAGGAGGGGACAGATACG.

There are a few counts of this clone. The read finishes 3 residues shy of the CDR3 end, and the germline J gene is used to complete it. The chain is built from TRBV20-1 and TRBJ1-2; perhaps TRBD1 as D (5 bases). The CDR3 sequence is 16 residues long. From germline, CDR1 is DFQATT and CDR2 SNEGSKA (reference sequence). Trimming stripped 0 bases from V and 0 bases from J, with 14 bases between. The sequenced CDR3 bases are TGCAGTGCTAGAGATACAGGTGGCAGTACTAACTATGGC. It specifies CSARDTGGSTNYG. The entire CDR3 is CSARDTGGSTNYGYTF.

In its sample, this clone ranks as medium-sized. The sequence runs out 3 residues before the end of the CDR3; the remainder is reconstructed from the germline J gene. The gene calls are TRBV9 and TRBJ1-6; the match to TRBD1 covers 10 bases. Trimming took 3 bases from V and 4 from J; bases not matched to a gene: 4. The CDR3 runs to 16 residues. The germline CDR1 and CDR2 sequences are SGDLS and YYNGEE. Incomplete CDR3 DNA: TGTGCCAGCAGCGGGGGGGACAGGGGATATAATTCACCC. Its protein product is CASSGGDRGYNSP. The whole CDR3 region reads CASSGGDRGYNSPLHF.

This clone was counted only a few times. The read stops 3 residues short of the end of the CDR3; the missing end is completed from the germline J gene. The chain has TRBV5-1 and TRBJ2-2; D remains ambiguous. This CDR3 has 13 residues. V lost 4 bases, J lost 6 bases, and 10 bases lay in between. Germline CDR1 reads SGHRS; CDR2 reads YFSETQ. The CDR3 here is CASSVTEAGELFF. CDR3 DNA, as far as it was read: TGCGCCAGCAGCGTAACAGAGGCCGGGGAG.

There are a few counts of this clone. The CDR3 end falls 3 residues outside the read, so it is completed with the germline J gene. The chain links TRBV19 to TRBJ1-5; 8 bases agree with TRBD1. This CDR3 has 15 amino acids. Trimming removed 3 bases from V and 5 bases from J; junction bases left unmatched: 6. Germline V gene data show CDR1 as LNHDA and CDR2 as SQIVND (reference sequence). The CDR3 region is CASSIVQGVYQPQHF. CDR3 DNA (partial): TGTGCCAGTAGTATCGTACAGGGGGTCTATCAGCCC.

This clone came up many times. Partial CDR3 DNA: TGTGCCAGCAGCTTGGGGGACAGGGGTTTTGACGAG. Translating it yields CASSLGDRGFDE. The entire CDR3 reads CASSLGDRGFDEQYF. The chain couples TRBV11-3 to TRBJ2-7, with 10 bases fitting TRBD1. The read terminates 3 residues ahead of where the CDR3 ends, so the germline J gene completes it. In germline, CDR1 is SGHNT, CDR2 YENEEA. V was clipped by 3 bases and J by 5 bases; unmatched bases: 7. The CDR3 loop spans 15 amino acids.

This clone has at least ten counts. The CDR3 extends 3 residues past the end of the read, so its final part is completed from the germline J gene. V usage is TRBV5-6 and J usage is TRBJ1-5; TRBD1 matches 9 bases. This CDR3 has 15 amino acids. V shed 0 bases and J 6 bases; nucleotides not matched to a gene: 4. CDR1 is SGHDT, CDR2 YYEEEE, per germline. The CDR3 sequence: CASSLGDRVVQPQHF. CDR3 bases read: TGTGCCAGCAGCTTGGGGGACAGGGTGGTTCAGCCC.

Comments on this clone: Read coverage stops 3 residues before the CDR3 terminus; the germline J gene supplies the remainder. J is TRBJ2-5 and V is TRBV18; D is undetermined. Trimming removed 2 bases at V and 5 bases at J, with 12 bases between. The CDR3 length is 14 residues. Germline-derived CDR1 and CDR2 are KGHSH and LQKENI. The CDR3 protein is CASSPGGSLETQYF. The CDR3 bases that were read are TGTGCCAGCTCACCAGGTGGCAGTCTGGAGACC.

The table lists this clone with a few counts. From the germline J gene comes the end of the CDR3, since the read stops 3 residues before it. This chain connects TRBV7-6 to TRBJ1-5; D gene uncertain. CDR1 and CDR2 (germline): SGHVS, FNYEAQ. The CDR3 spans 13 residues. V lost 2 bases, J lost 7 bases, and 9 bases lay in between. This CDR3 is CASSLRAEQPQHF. CDR3 DNA (partial): TGTGCCAGCAGCTTAAGGGCTGAGCAGCCC.

This clone has a handful of counts. The read comes to an end 3 residues before the CDR3 does, leaving the germline J gene to fill in the end. The chain recombines TRBV13 with TRBJ2-1; 9 bases match TRBD2. J was trimmed by 0 bases and V by 4 bases; bases with no gene match: 13. Germline V CDR1 and CDR2: PRHDT, FYEKMQ (reference sequence). This CDR3 contains 19 residues. CDR3 in amino acids: CASSSEVAGADGSYNEQFF. The sequenced CDR3 bases are TGTGCCAGCAGCTCCGAGGTAGCGGGGGCGGATGGCTCCTACAATGAG.

This clone turned up a few times. The read stops 3 residues short of the end of the CDR3; the missing end is completed from the germline J gene. The chain is built from TRBV18 and TRBJ2-2; TRBD2 agrees at 11 bases. The CDR3 is made up of 16 amino acids. Trimming at V came to 6 bases and at J to 4 bases, leaving 7 bases not matched to a gene. The V gene's germline CDR1 is KGHSH and CDR2 LQKENI. CDR3 bases read: TGTGCCAGCTCTCAACAAACTAGCGGGAGCACCGGGGAG. Amino acids: CASSQQTSGSTGE. The entire CDR3 protein is CASSQQTSGSTGELFF. Combining the CDR3 with reference TRBV18 and TRBJ2-2 gives the whole variable domain NAGVMQNPRHLVRRRGQEARLRCSPMKGHSHVYWYRQLPEEGLKFMVYLQKENIIDESGMPKERFSAEFPKEGPSILRIQQVVRGDSAAYFCASSQQTSGSTGELFFGEGSRLTVL.

On this clone itself: The CDR3 end is not reached by the read, which stops 3 residues before it; the germline J gene fills it in. J is TRBJ2-7 and V is TRBV2, with 8 bases lining up with TRBD2. Germline trimming cut 6 bases from V and 3 bases from J; bases unmatched to any gene: 1. The CDR3 length is 12 residues. Germline V gene sequence: CDR1 SNHLY, CDR2 FYNNEI. The CDR3 spells CASRAGGYEQYF. The CDR3 bases that were read are TGTGCCAGCAGGGCGGGAGGCTACGAG. The full variable domain, with the rest looked up from reference TRBV2 and TRBJ2-7, is EPEVTQTPSHQVTQMGQEVILRCVPISNHLYFYWYRQILGQKVEFLVSFYNNEISEKSEIFDDQFSVERPDGSNFTLKIRSTKLEDSAMYFCASRAGGYEQYFGPGTRLTVT.

This clone has more than one count but fewer than ten. CDR3 DNA (partial): TGTGCCAGCAGCCTTGACAGGGGGCTTCAGCCC. Residues: CASSLDRGLQP. The whole CDR3 protein reads CASSLDRGLQPQHF. This chain links TRBV7-3 with TRBJ1-5, with 10 bases matching TRBD1. The read finishes 3 residues shy of the CDR3 end, and the germline J gene is used to complete it. Germline lookup yields CDR1 SGHTA and CDR2 FQGTGA. The J segment lost 6 bases and the V segment lost 5 bases, leaving 4 bases of the junction unmatched. The CDR3 is made up of 14 amino acids.

This clone has ten or more counts. Read coverage stops 3 residues before the CDR3 terminus; the germline J gene supplies the remainder. The chain employs TRBV10-1 and TRBJ2-7; D is uncertain. Germline V gene sequence: CDR1 WNHNN, CDR2 SYGVQD (reference sequence). The CDR3 is made up of 14 amino acids. V was cut by 4 bases and J by 4 bases, with 14 bases left in between. The CDR3 reads CASSGQPSWYEQYF. The sequenced part of the CDR3 DNA is TGCGCCAGCAGTGGACAACCATCGTGGTACGAG.